This TCR beta chain was sequenced for a study of shared clonotypes between healthy human individuals. Trimming cost V 7 bases and J 4 bases; bases outside gene matches: 13. CDR1 and CDR2 (germline): MDHEN, SYDVKM. This CDR3 has 16 residues. Assay runs were performed at deep level. Here immunoSEQ multiplex PCR was the method, and the copy in TCRdb shows in-frame clones only, minus some. Of approximately 1,500,000 clones listed, under 99% are singletons. The V call is TRBV28, the J call TRBJ2-5; 9 nucleotides match TRBD2. The TCR comes from a man under 40 in good health. The sequenced material came from naive CD4+ T cells sorted from blood. Subset reported: CD45RA+ positively selected. In nucleotides, the CDR3 is TGTGCCAGCATAGGGGCGGGAGGGCCTGTCTTAGAGACCCAGTACTTC. As protein: CASIGAGGPVLETQYF.